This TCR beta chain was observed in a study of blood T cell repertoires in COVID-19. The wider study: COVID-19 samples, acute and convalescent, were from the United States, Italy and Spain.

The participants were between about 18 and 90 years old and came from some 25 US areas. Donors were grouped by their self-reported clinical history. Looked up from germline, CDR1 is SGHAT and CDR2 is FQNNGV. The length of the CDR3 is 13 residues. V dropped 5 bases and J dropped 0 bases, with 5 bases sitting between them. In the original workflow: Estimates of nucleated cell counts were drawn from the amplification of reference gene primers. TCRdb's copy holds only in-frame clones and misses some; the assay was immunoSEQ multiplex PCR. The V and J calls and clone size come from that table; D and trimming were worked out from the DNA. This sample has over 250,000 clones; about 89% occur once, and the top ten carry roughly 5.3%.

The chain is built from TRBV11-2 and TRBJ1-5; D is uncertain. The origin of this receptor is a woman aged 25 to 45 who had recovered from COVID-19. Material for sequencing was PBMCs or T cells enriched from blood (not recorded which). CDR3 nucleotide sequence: TGTGCCAGCAGCCAAAATAGCAATCAGCCCCAGCATTTT. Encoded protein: CASSQNSNQPQHF.